This T cell receptor (beta chain) appears in the sequencing data of a study of T cell repertoires in cytomegalovirus infection. Study at large: Both CMV infection and a matching HLA type were indicated by public TCR beta signatures.

Via MiXCR, TCRdb re-called the reads, giving one row per CDR3 protein. The sample lists more than 300,000 distinct CDR3 sequences; about 35% were seen once. This clonotype was recorded many times. Its cognate antigen is unknown. V lost 5 bases and J lost 2, with 13 bases in between. CDR3 length equals 14 residues. From germline, CDR1 is SGHTA and CDR2 FQGNSA. The chain recombines TRBV7-2 with TRBJ2-7; no definite D call. The material sequenced was cultured PBMCs, taken from culture after CMV antigen stimulation. This TCR was sampled from a human donor in good health (CMV status not recorded). Some clones in this sample may be carry-over from other donors' samples. The DNA of the CDR3 is TGTGCCAGCAGCCCCACCGTAGGGCCCTACGAGCAGTACTTC. Its protein is CASSPTVGPYEQYF.